This passage covers 11 T cell receptor beta chains from one sample sequenced in a study of T cell responses to AZD1222 COVID-19 vaccine. The table came from immunoSEQ multiplex PCR; TCRdb's copy has only in-frame clones and leaves some out. The table shows around 190,000 clones, with 80% to 90% occurring only once. The source was peripheral blood, collected on day 0 of AZD1222 vaccination. These receptors all stem from an adult in good health.

The chain has TRBV9 and TRBJ2-1; D gene uncertain. V lost 3 bases to trimming and J lost 4 bases, with 5 bases between them. CDR1 SGDLS and CDR2 YYNGEE come from the germline V gene. The CDR3 contains 12 residues. Here the CDR3 DNA reads TGTGCCAGCAGCGCGCTTTACAATGAGCAGTTCTTC. Encoded protein: CASSALYNEQFF. Based on the CDR3 plus reference TRBV9 and TRBJ2-1, the full variable domain is DSGVTQTPKHLITATGQRVTLRCSPRSGDLSVYWYQQSLDQGLQFLIQYYNGEERAKGNILERFSAQQFPDLHSELNLSSLELGDSALYFCASSALYNEQFFGPGTRLTVL.

V gene TRBV10-3 combines with J gene TRBJ2-2; no clear D. Germline CDR1 reads ENHRY; CDR2 reads SYGVKD. CDR3 length: 13 residues. V was trimmed by 11 bases and J by 5 bases, leaving 15 bases between them. The CDR3: CASGEVKTGELFF. The CDR3 DNA is TGTGCCTCCGGCGAGGTTAAGACCGGGGAGCTGTTTTTT.

V gene TRBV28 combines with J gene TRBJ2-7, with D tentatively TRBD1 (7 bases). The ends were cut back, 2 bases at V and 5 bases at J, with 16 bases in the middle. Looked up from germline, CDR1 is MDHEN and CDR2 is SYDVKM. The CDR3 loop spans 15 amino acids. As DNA, the CDR3 is TGTGCCAGCAGTTTACAACAATCCAGGGGGGACGAGCAGTACTTC. Its protein product is CASSLQQSRGDEQYF.

CDR3 region: CASSEGVNTEAFF. The CDR3 DNA is TGTGCCAGCAGTGAAGGCGTGAACACTGAAGCTTTCTTT. V is TRBV2 and J is TRBJ1-1; no firm D call. Trimming stripped 1 base from V and 0 bases from J, with 3 bases between. CDR1 is SNHLY and CDR2 is FYNNEI in the germline V gene. The CDR3 consists of 13 residues.

This chain joins TRBV9 and TRBJ2-3, with 8 bases fitting TRBD2. From germline, CDR1 is SGDLS and CDR2 YYNGEE. Trimming took 2 bases from V and 2 from J; bases not matched to a gene: 4. The CDR3 sequence is 15 residues long. CDR3 in amino acids: CASSVAGGYTDTQYF. CDR3 in DNA: TGTGCCAGCAGCGTCGCGGGGGGCTACACAGATACGCAGTATTTT.

The genes are TRBV7-9 and TRBJ2-7, with a weak D call TRBD2 (7 bases). Germline CDR1 reads SEHNR; CDR2 reads FQNEAQ (reference sequence). V shed 7 bases and J shed 4 bases, with 17 bases lying between them. The CDR3 covers 14 residues. The CDR3 DNA is TGTGCCAGCACCAAGGGGGGGAGTCGGTACGAGCAGTACTTC. Its protein product is CASTKGGSRYEQYF.

A single count supports this clone. The genes are TRBV28 and TRBJ1-4, with D possibly TRBD1 on 5 matching bases. V shed 10 bases and J shed 7 bases, with 16 bases lying between them. There are 13 residues in the CDR3. The germline gives CDR1 MDHEN, CDR2 SYDVKM. The CDR3 sequence is CAISRGFGEKLFF. CDR3 bases: TGTGCCATCTCAAGGGGTTTTGGTGAAAAACTGTTTTTT.

The chain combines TRBV7-9 with TRBJ2-5, with D perhaps matching TRBD1 (6 bases). This CDR3 has 13 residues. Trimming pared 5 bases from V and 2 bases from J, leaving 9 bases between. CDR1 SEHNR and CDR2 FQNEAQ come from the germline V gene (reference sequence). The CDR3 DNA follows: TGTGCCAGCAGCGCACAGGGACAAGAGACCCAGTACTTC. Amino acids: CASSAQGQETQYF.

The chain is built from TRBV7-9 and TRBJ2-1, with TRBD1 matching 8 bases. This CDR3 comprises 16 residues. The germline V gene has CDR1 SEHNR and CDR2 FQNEAQ (reference sequence). J was trimmed by 9 bases and V by 1 base; bases with no gene match: 11. CDR3 protein: CASSLVGRGPAIEQFF. In nucleotides, the CDR3 is TGTGCCAGCAGCTTAGTTGGCAGGGGGCCTGCTATTGAGCAGTTCTTC.

This clone was seen just once. The V call is TRBV5-4, the J call TRBJ1-2; D is possibly TRBD1 (6 bases). Trimming removed 1 base at V and 8 bases at J, with 21 bases between. The CDR3 runs to 16 residues. Germline V CDR1 and CDR2: SGHNT, YYREEE (reference sequence). The CDR3 reads CASSLTPRQGLSGYTF. CDR3 nucleotide sequence: TGTGCCAGCAGCTTGACACCTAGGCAGGGGCTAAGCGGCTACACCTTC.

The rearrangement uses TRBV19 and TRBJ1-5; D is possibly TRBD1 (5 bases). Trimming removed 5 bases at V and 5 bases at J, with 16 bases between. The CDR3 is made up of 15 amino acids. CDR1 is LNHDA and CDR2 is SQIVND in the germline V gene (reference sequence). CDR3: CASSPTQGFDQPQHF. DNA for the CDR3: TGTGCCAGTAGTCCTACCCAGGGTTTCGATCAGCCCCAGCATTTT.